This T cell receptor beta chain was observed in a study of shared clonotypes between healthy human individuals. Turning to this clone: The antigen remains undetermined.

Study-wide points: Generally, naive subsets (rather than memory subsets) showed larger estimated richness.

Several immunoSEQ plates received, in even portions, the genomic DNA of each subset. Profiled with immunoSEQ multiplex PCR; TCRdb holds only in-frame clones, not every one. The sample holds 2 million to 2.5 million clones; around 95% are singletons and the top ten take around 0.13%. Trimming at V came to 4 bases and at J to 2 bases, leaving 4 bases not matched to a gene. Germline CDR1 SQVTM, CDR2 ANQGSEA. CDR3 length equals 14 residues. The genes are TRBV29-1 and TRBJ2-3; 9 bases map to TRBD1. The receptor was derived from a man aged 18-30 years in good health. Material: naive CD4+ T cells sorted from blood. Regarding subset: CD45RA+ positively selected. CDR3 sequence reads: CSVVGTGTTDTQYF. CDR3 DNA sequence: TGCAGCGTTGTGGGGACAGGGACCACAGATACGCAGTATTTT.